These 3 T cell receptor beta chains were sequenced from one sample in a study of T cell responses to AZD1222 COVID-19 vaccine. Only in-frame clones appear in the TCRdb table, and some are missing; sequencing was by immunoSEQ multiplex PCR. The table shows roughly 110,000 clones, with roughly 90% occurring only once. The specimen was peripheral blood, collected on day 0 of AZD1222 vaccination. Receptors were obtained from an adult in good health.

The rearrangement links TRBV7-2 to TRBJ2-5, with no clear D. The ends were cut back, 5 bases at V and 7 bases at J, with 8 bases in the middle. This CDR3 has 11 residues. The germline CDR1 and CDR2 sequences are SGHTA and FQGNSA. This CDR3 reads CASSMWGTQYF. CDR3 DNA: TGTGCCAGCAGCATGTGGGGGACCCAGTACTTC. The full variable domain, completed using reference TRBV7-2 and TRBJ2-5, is GAGVSQSPSNKVTEKGKDVELRCDPISGHTALYWYRQSLGQGLEFLIYFQGNSAPDKSGLPSDRFSAERTGGSVSTLTIQRTQQEDSAVYLCASSMWGTQYFGPGTRLLVL.

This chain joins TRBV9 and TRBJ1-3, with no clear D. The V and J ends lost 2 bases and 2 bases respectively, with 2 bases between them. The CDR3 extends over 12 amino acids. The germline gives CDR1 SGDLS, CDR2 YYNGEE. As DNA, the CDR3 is TGTGCCAGCAGCGTTCCTGGAAACACCATATATTTT. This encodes CASSVPGNTIYF.

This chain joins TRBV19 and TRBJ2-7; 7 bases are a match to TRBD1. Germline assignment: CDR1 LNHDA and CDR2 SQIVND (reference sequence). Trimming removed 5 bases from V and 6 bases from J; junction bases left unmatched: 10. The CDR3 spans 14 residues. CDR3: CASSPQLQGVEQYF. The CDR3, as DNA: TGTGCCAGTAGTCCCCAATTGCAGGGGGTCGAGCAGTACTTC. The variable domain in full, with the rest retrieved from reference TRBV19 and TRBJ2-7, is DGGITQSPKYLFRKEGQNVTLSCEQNLNHDAMYWYRQDPGQGLRLIYYSQIVNDFQKGDIAEGYSVSREKKESFPLTVTSAQKNPTAFYLCASSPQLQGVEQYFGPGTRLTVT.